This T cell receptor (beta chain) stems from a study of CD4 T cells in relation to SARS-CoV-2 and coronaviruses. Turning to the study itself: No peptide or an HIV-1 Nef peptide pool served as negative control.

The germline gives CDR1 SGHRS, CDR2 YFSETQ. The V end lost 0 bases, the J end lost 5 bases, and 12 bases lay between the germline ends. The length of the CDR3 is 16 residues. The unexposed donors gave CD4+ T cells in about 2010-2019, prior to COVID-19. CD4+ T cells were isolated from the cells after about 11 days of culture. As cell numbers allowed, unexposed-donor CD4+ T cells faced SARS-CoV-2 S/N and four cold-coronavirus spikes. Study-level points and caveats: In roughly 61% of donors, memory CD4+ clonotypes crossrecognized SARS-CoV-2 and at least one common cold coronavirus spike. Samples before the pandemic and after infection were not matched within any donor.

About this clone itself: Its antigen is unknown.

Produced via immunoSEQ multiplex PCR; TCRdb's table is partial and in-frame only. The sample comprises 30,000 or so clones, 60% to 85% of which are singletons, and 20% to 25% rests with the top ten. The TCR comes from a human donor in good health. V and J are TRBV5-1 and TRBJ1-6; D remains unclear. Source material: CD4+ T cells from PBMCs, cultured in vitro. CDR3 protein: CASSLDPDVDNSPLHF. DNA of the CDR3: TGCGCCAGCAGCTTGGATCCGGACGTCGATAATTCACCCCTCCACTTT. Using reference TRBV5-1 and TRBJ1-6 for the parts outside the CDR3, the full variable domain is KAGVTQTPRYLIKTRGQQVTLSCSPISGHRSVSWYQQTPGQGLQFLFEYFSETQRNKGNFPGRFSGRQFSNSRSEMNVSTLELGDSALYLCASSLDPDVDNSPLHFGNGTRLTVT.